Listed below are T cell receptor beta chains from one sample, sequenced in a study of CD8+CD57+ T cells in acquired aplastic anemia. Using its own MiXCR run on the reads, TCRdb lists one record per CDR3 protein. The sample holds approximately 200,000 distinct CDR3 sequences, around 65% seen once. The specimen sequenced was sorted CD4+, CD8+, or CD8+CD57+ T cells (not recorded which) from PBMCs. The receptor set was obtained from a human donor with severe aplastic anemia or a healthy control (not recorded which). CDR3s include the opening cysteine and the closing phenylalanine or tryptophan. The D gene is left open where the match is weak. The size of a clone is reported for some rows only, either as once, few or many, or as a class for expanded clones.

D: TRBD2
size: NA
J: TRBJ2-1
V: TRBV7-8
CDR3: CASSSQPGLAGVNEQFF
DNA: TGTGCCAGCAGCTCGCAGCCGGGACTAGCGGGAGTGAATGAGCAGTTCTTC

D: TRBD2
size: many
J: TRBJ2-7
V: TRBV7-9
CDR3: CASSLGLAGSSYEQYF
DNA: TGTGCCAGCAGCTTAGGACTAGCGGGGAGCTCCTACGAGCAGTACTTC

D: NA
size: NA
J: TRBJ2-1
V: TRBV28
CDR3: CASTTPSSYNEQFF
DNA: TGTGCCAGCACTACGCCGAGCTCCTACAATGAGCAGTTCTTC

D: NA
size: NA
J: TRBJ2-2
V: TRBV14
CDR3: CASSHWRNTGELFF
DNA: TGTGCCAGCAGCCATTGGCGGAACACCGGGGAGCTGTTTTTT

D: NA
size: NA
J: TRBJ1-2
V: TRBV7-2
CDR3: CASSLNAPGLSYGYTF
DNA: TGTGCCAGCAGCTTAAATGCACCCGGGCTAAGTTATGGCTACACCTTC

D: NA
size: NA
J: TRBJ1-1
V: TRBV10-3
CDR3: CAITKTGSTEAFF
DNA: TGTGCCATCACCAAAACAGGGAGCACTGAAGCTTTCTTT

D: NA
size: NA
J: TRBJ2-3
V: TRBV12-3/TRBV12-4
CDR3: CASSAGTGTDTQYF
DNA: TGTGCCAGCAGCGCCGGGACGGGCACAGATACGCAGTATTTT

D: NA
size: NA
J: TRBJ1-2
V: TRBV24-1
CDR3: CATSDTDSHGYTF
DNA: TGTGCCACCAGTGACACCGACTCCCATGGCTACACCTTC

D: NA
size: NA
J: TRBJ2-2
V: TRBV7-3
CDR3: CASSQNVAGELFF
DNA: TGTGCCAGCAGCCAAAACGTGGCAGGGGAGCTGTTTTTT

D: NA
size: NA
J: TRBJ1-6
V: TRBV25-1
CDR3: CASSVLTPINSPLHF
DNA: TGTGCCAGCAGTGTCCTTACACCTATTAATTCACCCCTCCACTTT

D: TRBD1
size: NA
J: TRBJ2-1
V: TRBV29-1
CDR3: CSVDRDRRPYNEQFF
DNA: TGCAGCGTTGACAGGGACAGGCGCCCCTACAATGAGCAGTTCTTC

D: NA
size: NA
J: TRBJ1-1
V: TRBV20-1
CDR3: CSVPEAFF
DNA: TGCAGTGTCCCTGAAGCTTTCTTT

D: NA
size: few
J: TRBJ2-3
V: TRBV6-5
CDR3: CASSYSDPTDTQYF
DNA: TGTGCCAGCAGTTACTCGGATCCTACAGATACGCAGTATTTT

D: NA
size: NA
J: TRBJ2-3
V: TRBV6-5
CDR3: CASGTAGVADTQYF
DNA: TGTGCCAGTGGAACGGCAGGGGTTGCAGATACGCAGTATTTT

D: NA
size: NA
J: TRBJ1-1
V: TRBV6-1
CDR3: CASSPIWVNTEAFF
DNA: TGTGCCAGCAGCCCGATTTGGGTGAACACTGAAGCTTTCTTT

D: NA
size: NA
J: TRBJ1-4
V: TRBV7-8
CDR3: CASSLSGGQNEKLFF
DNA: TGTGCCAGCAGCTTATCGGGTGGACAGAATGAAAAACTGTTTTTT

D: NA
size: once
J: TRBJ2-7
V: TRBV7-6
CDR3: CASSLFSTRGYEQYF
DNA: TGTGCCAGCAGCTTATTTTCGACCAGGGGCTACGAGCAGTACTTC

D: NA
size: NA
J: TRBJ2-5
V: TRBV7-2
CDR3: CASKEGGETQYF
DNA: TGTGCCAGCAAAGAGGGCGGAGAGACCCAGTACTTC

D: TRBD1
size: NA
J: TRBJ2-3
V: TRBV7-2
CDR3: CASSTQGASIGDTQYF
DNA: TGTGCCAGCAGCACACAGGGGGCGTCTATCGGGGATACGCAGTATTTT

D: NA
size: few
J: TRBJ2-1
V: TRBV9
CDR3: CASSVQTQSNEQFF
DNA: TGTGCCAGCAGCGTCCAGACGCAGAGCAATGAGCAGTTCTTC

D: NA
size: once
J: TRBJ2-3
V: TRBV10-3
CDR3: CAIADSGSSDTQYF
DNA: TGTGCCATCGCAGACAGCGGAAGCTCAGATACGCAGTATTTT

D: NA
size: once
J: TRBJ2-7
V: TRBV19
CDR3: CASRPQDGTYEQYF
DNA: TGTGCCAGTAGACCACAAGACGGTACCTACGAGCAGTACTTC

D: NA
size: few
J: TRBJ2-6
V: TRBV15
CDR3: CATSRDSGANVLTF
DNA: TGTGCCACCAGCAGAGACTCTGGGGCCAACGTCCTGACTTTC

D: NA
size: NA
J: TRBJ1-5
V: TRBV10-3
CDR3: CAISEGNGKNSNQPQHF
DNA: TGTGCCATCAGTGAGGGGAACGGAAAAAATAGCAATCAGCCCCAGCATTTT

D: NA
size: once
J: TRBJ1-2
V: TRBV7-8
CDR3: CASGPRGRNYGYTF
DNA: TGTGCCAGCGGCCCAAGGGGGAGGAACTATGGCTACACCTTC

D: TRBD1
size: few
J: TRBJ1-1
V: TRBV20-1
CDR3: CSAPWTGRTEAFF
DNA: TGCAGTGCTCCCTGGACAGGTAGAACTGAAGCTTTCTTT

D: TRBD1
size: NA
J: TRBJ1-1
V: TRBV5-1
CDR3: CASSLGDRMNTEAFF
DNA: TGCGCCAGCAGCTTGGGGGACAGAATGAACACTGAAGCTTTCTTT

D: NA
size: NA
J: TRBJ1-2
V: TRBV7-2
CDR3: CASSLSFIGKHYTF
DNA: TGTGCCAGCAGCTTAAGTTTTATCGGCAAGCACTACACCTTC

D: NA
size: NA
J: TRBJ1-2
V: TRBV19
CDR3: CASSAGGFNYGYTF
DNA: TGTGCCAGTAGTGCCGGGGGATTTAACTATGGCTACACCTTC

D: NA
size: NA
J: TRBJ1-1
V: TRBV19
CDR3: CASSIMSTGAGTEAFF
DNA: TGTGCCAGTAGTATAATGAGCACCGGGGCTGGGACTGAAGCTTTCTTT

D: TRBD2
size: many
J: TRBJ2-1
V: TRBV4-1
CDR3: CASSLNSGGAGDEQFF
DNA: TGCGCCAGCAGCCTTAACTCGGGGGGGGCCGGGGATGAGCAGTTCTTC

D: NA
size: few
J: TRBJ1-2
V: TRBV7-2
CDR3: CASSSQANYGYTF
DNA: TGTGCCAGCAGCTCCCAGGCTAACTATGGCTACACCTTC

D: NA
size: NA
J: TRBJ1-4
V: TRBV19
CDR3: CASSIDGEAKKLFF
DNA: TGTGCCAGTAGTATAGACGGCGAAGCGAAAAAACTGTTTTTT

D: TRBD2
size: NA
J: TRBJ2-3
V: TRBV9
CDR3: CASSVAPSGTDTQYF
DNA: TGTGCCAGCAGCGTAGCCCCTAGCGGGACAGATACGCAGTATTTT

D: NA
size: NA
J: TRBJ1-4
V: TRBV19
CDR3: CASSVTGEEKLFF
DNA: TGTGCCAGTAGTGTCACAGGCGAGGAAAAACTGTTTTTT

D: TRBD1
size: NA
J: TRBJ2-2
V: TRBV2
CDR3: CASSLTGGGTGELFF
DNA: TGTGCCAGCAGCCTGACAGGGGGCGGCACCGGGGAGCTGTTTTTT

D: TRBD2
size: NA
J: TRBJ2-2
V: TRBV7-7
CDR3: CASSLNPGTSVSGELFF
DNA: TGTGCCAGCAGCTTAAACCCCGGGACTAGTGTGAGCGGGGAGCTGTTTTTT

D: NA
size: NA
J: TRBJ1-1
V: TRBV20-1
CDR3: CRVSEAFF
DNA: TGCAGGGTGTCTGAAGCTTTCTTT

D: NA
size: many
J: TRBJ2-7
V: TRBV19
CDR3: CATLGPFDEQYF
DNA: TGTGCCACGTTGGGGCCGTTCGACGAGCAGTACTTC

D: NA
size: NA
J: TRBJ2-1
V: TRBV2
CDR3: CASSEYRAGNEQFF
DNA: TGTGCCAGCAGTGAATACAGGGCCGGCAATGAGCAGTTCTTC

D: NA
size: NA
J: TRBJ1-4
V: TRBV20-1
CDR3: CSASRVGEKLFF
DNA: TGCAGTGCTAGCCGGGTGGGCGAAAAACTGTTTTTT

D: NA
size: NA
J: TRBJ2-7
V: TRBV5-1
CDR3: CASRQGGYYEQYF
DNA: TGCGCCAGTCGACAGGGAGGGTACTACGAGCAGTACTTC